The clone carrying this T cell receptor (beta chain) has just a few counts. The antigen remains unidentified. 5'RACE template switching produced TCR cDNA carrying a universal primer site and UMIs. MiXCR was run by TCRdb on the 5' RACE reads, yielding one entry per CDR3 protein. The data show some 150,000 distinct CDR3 sequences, approximately 11% seen once. The data originate from a study of T cells after yellow fever vaccination. Across the whole study: SMART-Seq v4 Ultra Low Input prepared the low-cell-number fractions. Study-wide points: Secondary responses were weaker yet peaked faster, day 5 versus 15.

Looked up from germline, CDR1 is SGHVS and CDR2 is FNYEAQ. The CDR3 has 19 residues. V dropped 2 bases and J dropped 6 bases, with 23 bases sitting between them. The chain links TRBV7-6 to TRBJ1-6; D perhaps matches TRBD1 (6 bases). This sample comprised CD8+ T cells sorted from PBMCs, obtained 15 days after the yellow fever booster vaccination. This receptor was identified in a young man who received the YFV17D yellow fever vaccine. For the CDR3, the DNA is TGTGCCAGCAGCTTAACATCGTCGGGTCAGGGGAACTCTAATTCACCCCTCCACTTT. Its translation: CASSLTSSGQGNSNSPLHF. The whole variable domain, filled in from reference TRBV7-6 and TRBJ1-6, reads GAGVSQSPRYKVTKRGQDVALRCDPISGHVSLYWYRQALGQGPEFLTYFNYEAQQDKSGLPNDRFSAERPEGSISTLTIQRTEQRDSAMYRCASSLTSSGQGNSNSPLHFGNGTRLTVT.